The sequence of this T cell receptor beta chain was determined in a study of cytomegalovirus exposure and HLA in healthy donors. Study outcomes and limitations: Among TCR beta chains, those listed as cytomegalovirus-associated numbered around 180. Reports described diagnosis of cytomegalovirus status by the classifier as highly specific and sensitive. Analyses of presence/absence relied on an assumption of roughly uniform sequencing depth across donors.

In the PCR, 60 Vbeta and 13 Jbeta primers were used. Profiled with immunoSEQ multiplex PCR; TCRdb holds only in-frame clones, not every one. The sample lists 150,000 to 200,000 clones; more than 60% were seen once. On this clone itself: The antigen remains unidentified.

This CDR3 comprises 15 residues. With 0 bases clipped from V and 7 bases from J, the junction kept 1 base outside the gene matches. Germline loops: CDR1 MNHEY, CDR2 SVGAGI. Sequencing was performed on PBMCs. The TCR originated in a man between 18 and 29 years old in good health and CMV-seropositive. V is TRBV6-5 and J is TRBJ1-4, with 11 bases identical to TRBD1. CDR3 DNA sequence: TGTGCCAGCAGTTACTCCGGGACAGGGGGTGAAAAACTGTTTTTT. Translation: CASSYSGTGGEKLFF.